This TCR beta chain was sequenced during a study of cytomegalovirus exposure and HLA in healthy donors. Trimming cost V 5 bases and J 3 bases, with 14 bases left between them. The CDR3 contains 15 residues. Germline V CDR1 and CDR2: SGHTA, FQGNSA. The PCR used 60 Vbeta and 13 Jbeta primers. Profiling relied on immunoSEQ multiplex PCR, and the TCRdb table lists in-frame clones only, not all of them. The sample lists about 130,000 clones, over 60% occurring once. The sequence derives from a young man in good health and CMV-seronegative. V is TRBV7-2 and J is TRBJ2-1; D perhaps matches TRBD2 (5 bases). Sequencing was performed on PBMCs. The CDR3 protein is CASSRSRGDYNEQFF. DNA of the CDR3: TGTGCCAGCAGCCGGTCCCGGGGAGACTACAATGAGCAGTTCTTC.